The present T cell receptor beta chain was sequenced within a study of T cell responses to AZD1222 COVID-19 vaccine. In regard to this clone: Its antigen is undetermined.

V shed 6 bases and J 7 bases; nucleotides not matched to a gene: 15. This CDR3 contains 17 residues. Germline V gene data show CDR1 as MNHNY and CDR2 as SVGAGI (reference sequence). This table comes from immunoSEQ multiplex PCR, and its TCRdb copy is limited to in-frame clones, with some not included. The sample has some 280,000 clones, 90% to 95% seen once. Broader study findings: Clonal diversity was possibly underestimated, and the donors were mostly white British, with more females. A rise in Spike-specific TCR breadth and depth followed two AZD1222 doses. Baseline serology detected seropositivity in only 5 or 6 AZD1222 recipients.

The material sequenced was peripheral blood, taken 28 days after the second AZD1222 dose. This rearrangement joins TRBV6-6 to TRBJ1-6; 7 nucleotides match TRBD1. This TCR came from an adult who received the AZD1222 COVID-19 vaccine. The CDR3 protein is CASSRQGGLTRNSPLHF. The DNA for the CDR3 is TGTGCCAGCAGCCGACAGGGAGGCCTTACTAGAAATTCACCCCTCCACTTT.